One TCR beta chain is described in this entry. Repertoires were generated with immunoSEQ multiplex PCR, while TCRdb's copy carries only in-frame clones and drops some. The data show some 700,000 clones, approximately 85% seen once. From germline, CDR1 is SGDLS and CDR2 YYNGEE. The CDR3 is 15 residues long. Trimming removed 0 bases from V and 7 bases from J; junction bases left unmatched: 5. This sample is drawn from a study of shared T cell receptors in the human thymus. The same sample was also used in a study of human thymus T cells. That paper states: The thymus was resected at corrective cardiac surgery. Biased V and J segment usage appeared in thymus and peripheral blood.

Source material: thymocytes. This clonotype was obtained from a girl under two years old with a congenital heart defect. The V and J genes are TRBV9 and TRBJ2-1, with 9 bases that match TRBD2. The DNA of the CDR3 is TGTGCCAGCAGCGTAGATAGGACTAGCGTTAATGAGCAGTTCTTC. Its translation: CASSVDRTSVNEQFF.